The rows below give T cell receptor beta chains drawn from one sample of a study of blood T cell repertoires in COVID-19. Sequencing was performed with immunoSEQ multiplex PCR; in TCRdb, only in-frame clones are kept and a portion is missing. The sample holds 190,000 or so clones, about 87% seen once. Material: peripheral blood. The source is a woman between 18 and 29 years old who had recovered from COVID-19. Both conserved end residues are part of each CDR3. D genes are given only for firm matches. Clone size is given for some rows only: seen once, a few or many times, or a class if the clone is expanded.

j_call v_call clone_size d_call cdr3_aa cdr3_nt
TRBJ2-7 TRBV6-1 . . CASSDKGPSYEQYF TGTGCCAGCAGTGATAAGGGGCCGTCCTACGAGCAGTACTTC
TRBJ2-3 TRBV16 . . CASSRTGSTDTQYF TGTGCCAGCAGTCGAACAGGGTCTACAGATACGCAGTATTTT
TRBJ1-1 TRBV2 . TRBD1 CASMDRVNTEAFF TGTGCCAGCATGGACAGGGTGAACACTGAAGCTTTCTTT
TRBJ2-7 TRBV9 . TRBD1 CASSVGTGSSYEQYF TGTGCCAGCAGCGTAGGGACAGGGAGCTCCTACGAGCAGTACTTC
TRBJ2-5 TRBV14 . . CASSQVTGQETQYF TGTGCCAGCAGCCAAGTAACAGGTCAAGAGACCCAGTACTTC
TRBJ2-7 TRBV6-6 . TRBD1 CASGGPGQGAYEQYF TGTGCCAGCGGGGGACCGGGACAGGGGGCATACGAGCAGTACTTC
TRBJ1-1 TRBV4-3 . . CASSAGGYTEAFF TGCGCCAGCAGCGCCGGGGGGTACACTGAAGCTTTCTTT
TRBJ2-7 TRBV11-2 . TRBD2 CASTPRTSYEQYF TGTGCCAGCACCCCCAGGACTAGCTACGAGCAGTACTTC
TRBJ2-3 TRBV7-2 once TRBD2 CASSPQRDYRTDTQYF TGTGCCAGCAGCCCCCAGCGGGATTATCGGACAGATACGCAGTATTTT
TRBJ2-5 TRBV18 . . CASSPLAQGGETQYF TGTGCCAGCTCACCACTGGCCCAGGGGGGAGAGACCCAGTACTTC
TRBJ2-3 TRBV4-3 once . CASSQSFQGINTQYF TGCGCCAGCAGCCAAAGTTTTCAGGGTATAAATACGCAGTATTTT
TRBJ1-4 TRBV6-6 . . CASRWGDPTNEKLFF TGTGCCAGCAGATGGGGGGATCCAACTAATGAAAAACTGTTTTTT
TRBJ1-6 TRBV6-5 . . CASTHREGSPLHF TGTGCCAGCACCCACAGGGAGGGCTCACCCCTCCACTTT
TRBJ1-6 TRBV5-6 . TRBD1 CASSADRSNSPLHF TGTGCCAGCAGCGCGGACAGGTCTAATTCACCCCTCCACTTT
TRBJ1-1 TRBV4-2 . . CASSQEGVLNTEAFF TGTGCCAGCAGCCAAGAAGGAGTTCTGAACACTGAAGCTTTCTTT
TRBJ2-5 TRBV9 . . CASSVSGGGPLGTQYF TGTGCCAGCAGCGTTTCGGGCGGGGGCCCCTTGGGGACCCAGTACTTC
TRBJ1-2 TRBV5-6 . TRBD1 CASSPDRGLRGYTF TGTGCCAGCAGCCCGGACAGGGGGCTCCGTGGCTACACCTTC
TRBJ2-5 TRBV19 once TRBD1 CASSRDRGETQYF TGTGCCAGTAGTCGGGACAGGGGAGAGACCCAGTACTTC
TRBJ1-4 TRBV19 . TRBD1 CASSIDQRGRTTNEKLFF TGTGCCAGTAGTATAGATCAAAGGGGGCGGACAACTAATGAAAAACTGTTTTTT
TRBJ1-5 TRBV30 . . CAWSVERSGFSNQPQHF TGTGCCTGGAGTGTCGAACGGAGTGGTTTTAGCAATCAGCCCCAGCATTTT
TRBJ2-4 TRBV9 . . CASSVGGGAKNIQYF TGTGCCAGCAGCGTTGGGGGCGGTGCCAAAAACATTCAGTACTTC
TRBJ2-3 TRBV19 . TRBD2 CASSIVCGGGTDTQYF TGTGCCAGTAGTATAGTGTGTGGGGGGGGCACAGATACGCAGTATTTT
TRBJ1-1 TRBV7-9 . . CASSLLGTKNTEAFF TGTGCCAGCAGCTTGCTAGGGACAAAAAACACTGAAGCTTTCTTT
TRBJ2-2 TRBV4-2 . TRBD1 CASSQEAGGATGELFF TGTGCCAGCAGCCAAGAGGCAGGGGGCGCAACCGGGGAGCTGTTTTTT
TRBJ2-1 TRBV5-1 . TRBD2 CASSLALAGGNEQFF TGCGCCAGCAGCTTGGCTCTAGCGGGGGGCAATGAGCAGTTCTTC
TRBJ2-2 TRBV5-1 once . CASSLFGGVDTGELFF TGCGCCAGCAGCTTGTTTGGCGGGGTGGACACCGGGGAGCTGTTTTTT
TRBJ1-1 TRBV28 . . CASHGEYTEAFF TGTGCCAGCCACGGAGAATACACTGAAGCTTTCTTT
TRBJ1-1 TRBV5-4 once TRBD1 CASSLEGRGLSEAFF TGTGCCAGCAGCTTGGAAGGCAGGGGGCTTTCTGAAGCTTTCTTT
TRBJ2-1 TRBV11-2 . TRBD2 CASSLRGGSYNEQFF TGTGCCAGCAGCTTGCGGGGGGGCTCCTACAATGAGCAGTTCTTC
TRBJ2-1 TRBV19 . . CASSTRLVFNEQFF TGTGCCAGTAGTACACGACTAGTATTCAATGAGCAGTTCTTC
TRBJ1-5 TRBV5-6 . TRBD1 CASSSYRGYNQPQHF TGTGCCAGCAGCTCTTACAGGGGATACAATCAGCCCCAGCATTTT
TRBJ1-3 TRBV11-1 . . CASSLQGNTIYF TGTGCCAGCAGCCTACAGGGAAACACCATATATTTT
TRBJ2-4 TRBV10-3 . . CAISEQADNIQYF TGTGCCATCAGTGAGCAGGCTGATAACATTCAGTACTTC
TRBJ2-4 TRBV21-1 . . CASTPFGEKNIQYF TGTGCCAGCACCCCCTTCGGGGAAAAAAACATTCAGTACTTC
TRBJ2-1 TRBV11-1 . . CASSLAATDDNEQFF TGTGCCAGCAGCTTAGCCGCGACTGATGACAATGAGCAGTTCTTC
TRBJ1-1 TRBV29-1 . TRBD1 CSVVQGAVRVTEAFF TGCAGCGTCGTACAGGGGGCTGTGAGGGTCACTGAAGCTTTCTTT
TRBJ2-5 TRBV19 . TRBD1 CASSRGTGAETQYF TGTGCCAGTAGTCGCGGGACAGGGGCGGAGACCCAGTACTTC
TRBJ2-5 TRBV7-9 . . CASSPSRTQETQYF TGTGCCAGCAGCCCTAGCCGGACCCAAGAGACCCAGTACTTC
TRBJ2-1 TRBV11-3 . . CASSLGLNEQFF TGTGCCAGCAGCCTGGGACTGAATGAGCAGTTCTTC
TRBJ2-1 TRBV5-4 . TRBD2 CASSLAGGRNEQFF TGTGCCAGCAGCTTAGCGGGAGGGCGGAATGAGCAGTTCTTC
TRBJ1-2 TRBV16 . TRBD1 CASSQSDRGAYGYTF TGTGCCAGCAGCCAATCGGACAGGGGTGCCTATGGCTACACCTTC
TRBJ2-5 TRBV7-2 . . CASSAASIRGETQYF TGTGCCAGCAGCGCCGCTAGCATAAGAGGGGAGACCCAGTACTTC
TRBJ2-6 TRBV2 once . CASSEVTGLSSGANVLTF TGTGCCAGCAGTGAAGTAACAGGGCTAAGTTCCGGGGCCAACGTCCTGACTTTC
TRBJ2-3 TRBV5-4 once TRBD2 CASSRTGLGELTDTQYF TGTGCCAGCAGCCGCACCGGACTAGGAGAGTTGACAGATACGCAGTATTTT
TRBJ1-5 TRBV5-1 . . CASSLGGGQPQHF TGCGCCAGCAGCTTGGGAGGAGGTCAGCCCCAGCATTTT
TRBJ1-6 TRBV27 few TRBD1 CASRTGASPLHF TGTGCCAGCAGGACAGGGGCGTCACCCCTCCACTTT
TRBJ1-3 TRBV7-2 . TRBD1 CASSLVRDRVSGNTIYF TGTGCCAGCAGCTTAGTTCGGGACAGGGTATCTGGAAACACCATATATTTT
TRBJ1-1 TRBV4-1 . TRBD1 CASSSPGQGAPEAFF TGCGCCAGCAGCTCTCCGGGACAGGGGGCTCCTGAAGCTTTCTTT
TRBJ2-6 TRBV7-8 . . CASSLGASGANVLTF TGTGCCAGCAGCTTAGGGGCCTCTGGGGCCAACGTCCTGACTTTC
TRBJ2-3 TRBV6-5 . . CASSYGSTYTDTQYF TGTGCCAGCAGTTACGGCTCGACATACACAGATACGCAGTATTTT
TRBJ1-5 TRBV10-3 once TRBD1 CAIGRDRNQPQHF TGTGCCATCGGCCGGGACAGAAATCAGCCCCAGCATTTT
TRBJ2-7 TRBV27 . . CASSPRGGLNSYEQYF TGTGCCAGCAGCCCTAGGGGGGGTTTGAACTCCTACGAGCAGTACTTC
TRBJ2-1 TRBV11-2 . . CASSFRGSEQFF TGTGCCAGCAGCTTCAGGGGCTCTGAGCAGTTCTTC